This T cell receptor beta chain derives from a study of shared clonotypes between healthy human individuals. Method: immunoSEQ multiplex PCR; TCRdb's copy keeps in-frame clones and lacks some. The sample has around 1.1 million clones, roughly 80% seen once. Germline V gene sequence: CDR1 ENHRY, CDR2 SYGVKD. The CDR3 covers 14 residues. With V trimmed by 5 bases and J by 7 bases, 7 bases remained unmatched. The sequencing input was memory CD4+ T cells from PBMCs. Indicated subset: CD45RA-negative fraction. This chain connects TRBV10-3 to TRBJ2-1; 8 bases map to TRBD2. The TCR sequence derives from a man aged 18 to 29 in good health. Some clones in this sample may be carry-over from other donors' samples. DNA for the CDR3: TGTGCCATCAGTAAGGAAACGGGAGGGAATGAGCAGTTCTTC. Translation: CAISKETGGNEQFF.